This entry describes one T cell receptor (beta chain). A read error may account for a junction end that differs from germline. The observed sequence ends 3 residues before the CDR3 terminus, with the missing tail filled in from the germline J gene. This same CDR3 is encoded by further DNA sequences in the sample. These data are taken from a study of T cells in women clearing cervical HPV infection. The wider study: Case blood drawn at lesion detection; control blood after infection cleared.

The table came from immunoSEQ multiplex PCR; TCRdb's copy has only in-frame clones and leaves some out. The sample's table shows roughly 15,000 clones. The CDR3 length is 15 residues. CDR1 ENHRY and CDR2 SYGVKD come from the germline V gene. The rearrangement joins TRBV10-3 to TRBJ1-3; 7 nucleotides match TRBD1. The clonotype was recovered from a woman between 18 and 70 years old with a cervical HPV16 infection that either progressed to CIN3+ or cleared (not recorded which). The sequencing sample was made of blood buffy coat. This CDR3 is CAIRATGSSGNTIYF. CDR3 DNA, as far as it was read: TGTGCCATCAGAGCGACAGGGAGCTCTGGAAACACA.